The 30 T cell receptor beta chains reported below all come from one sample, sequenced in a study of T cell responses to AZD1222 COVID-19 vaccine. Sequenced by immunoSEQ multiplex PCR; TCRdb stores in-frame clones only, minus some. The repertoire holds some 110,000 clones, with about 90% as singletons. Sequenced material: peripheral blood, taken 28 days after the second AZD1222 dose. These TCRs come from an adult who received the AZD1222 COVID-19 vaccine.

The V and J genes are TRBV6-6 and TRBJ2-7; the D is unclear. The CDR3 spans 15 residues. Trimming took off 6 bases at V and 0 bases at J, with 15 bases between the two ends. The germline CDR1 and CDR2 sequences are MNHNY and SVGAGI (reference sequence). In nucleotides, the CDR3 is TGTGCCAGCAGCCTACGGACGGGCAGCTCCTACGAGCAGTACTTC. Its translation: CASSLRTGSSYEQYF.

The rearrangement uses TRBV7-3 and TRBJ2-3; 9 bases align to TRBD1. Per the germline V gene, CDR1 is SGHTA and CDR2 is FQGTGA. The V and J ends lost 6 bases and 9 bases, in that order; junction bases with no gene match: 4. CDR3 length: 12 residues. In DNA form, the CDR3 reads TGTGCCAGCAGTTCGGACAGGGGCACGCAGTATTTT. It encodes CASSSDRGTQYF.

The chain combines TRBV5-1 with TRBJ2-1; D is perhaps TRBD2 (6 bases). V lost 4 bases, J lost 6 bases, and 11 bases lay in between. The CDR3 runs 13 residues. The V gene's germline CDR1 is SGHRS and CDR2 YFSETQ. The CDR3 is CASSLGGSNEQFF. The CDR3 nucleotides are TGCGCCAGCAGCCTGGGGGGAAGCAATGAGCAGTTCTTC.

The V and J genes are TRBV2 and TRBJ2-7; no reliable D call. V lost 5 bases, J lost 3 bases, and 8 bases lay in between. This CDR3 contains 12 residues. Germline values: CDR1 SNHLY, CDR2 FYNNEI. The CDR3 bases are TGTGCCAGCAGTATTTACAACTACGAGCAGTACTTC. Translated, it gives CASSIYNYEQYF. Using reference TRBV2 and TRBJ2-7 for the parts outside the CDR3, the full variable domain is EPEVTQTPSHQVTQMGQEVILRCVPISNHLYFYWYRQILGQKVEFLVSFYNNEISEKSEIFDDQFSVERPDGSNFTLKIRSTKLEDSAMYFCASSIYNYEQYFGPGTRLTVT.

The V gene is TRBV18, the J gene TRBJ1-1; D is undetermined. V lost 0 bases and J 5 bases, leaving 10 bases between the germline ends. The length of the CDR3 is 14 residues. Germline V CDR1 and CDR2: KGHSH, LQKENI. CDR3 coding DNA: TGTGCCAGCTCACCACCGTCGGCACGGACTGAAGCTTTCTTT. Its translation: CASSPPSARTEAFF. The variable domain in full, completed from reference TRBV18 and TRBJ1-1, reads NAGVMQNPRHLVRRRGQEARLRCSPMKGHSHVYWYRQLPEEGLKFMVYLQKENIIDESGMPKERFSAEFPKEGPSILRIQQVVRGDSAAYFCASSPPSARTEAFFGQGTRLTVV.

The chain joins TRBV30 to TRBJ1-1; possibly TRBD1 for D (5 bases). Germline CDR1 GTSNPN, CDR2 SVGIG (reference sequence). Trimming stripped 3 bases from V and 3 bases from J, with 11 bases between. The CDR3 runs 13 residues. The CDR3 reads CAWRIQDYTEAFF. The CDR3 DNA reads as TGTGCCTGGAGGATACAGGATTACACTGAAGCTTTCTTT.

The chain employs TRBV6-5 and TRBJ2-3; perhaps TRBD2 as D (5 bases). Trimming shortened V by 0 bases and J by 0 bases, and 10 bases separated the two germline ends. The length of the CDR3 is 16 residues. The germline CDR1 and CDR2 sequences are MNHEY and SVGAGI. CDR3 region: CASSYSPSSSTDTQYF. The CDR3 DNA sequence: TGTGCCAGCAGTTACTCGCCTAGCAGTAGCACAGATACGCAGTATTTT.

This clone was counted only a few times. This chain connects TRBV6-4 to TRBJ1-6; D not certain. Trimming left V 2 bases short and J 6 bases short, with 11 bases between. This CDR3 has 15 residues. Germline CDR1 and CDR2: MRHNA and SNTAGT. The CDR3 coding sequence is TGTGCCAGCAGTGACGGGAAAGGAGCTAATTCACCCCTCCACTTT. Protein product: CASSDGKGANSPLHF.

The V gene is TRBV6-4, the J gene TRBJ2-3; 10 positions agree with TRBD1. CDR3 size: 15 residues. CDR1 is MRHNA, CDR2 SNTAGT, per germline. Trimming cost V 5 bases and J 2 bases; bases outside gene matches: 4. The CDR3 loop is CASSSRQGATDTQYF. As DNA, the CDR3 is TGTGCCAGCAGTTCCCGACAGGGGGCCACAGATACGCAGTATTTT.

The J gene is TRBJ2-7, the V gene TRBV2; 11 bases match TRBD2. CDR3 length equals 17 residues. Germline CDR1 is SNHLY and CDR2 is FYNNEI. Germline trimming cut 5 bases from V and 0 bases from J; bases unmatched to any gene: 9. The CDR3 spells CASSPLPSGGISYEQYF. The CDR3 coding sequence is TGTGCCAGCAGTCCACTTCCTAGCGGGGGGATCTCCTACGAGCAGTACTTC.

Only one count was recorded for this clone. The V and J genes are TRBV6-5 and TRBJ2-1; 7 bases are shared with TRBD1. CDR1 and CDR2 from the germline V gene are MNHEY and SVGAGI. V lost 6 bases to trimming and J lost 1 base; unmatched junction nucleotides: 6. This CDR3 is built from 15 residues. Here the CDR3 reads CASRRQGGSYNEQFF. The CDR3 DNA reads TGTGCCAGCAGAAGACAGGGTGGATCCTACAATGAGCAGTTCTTC.

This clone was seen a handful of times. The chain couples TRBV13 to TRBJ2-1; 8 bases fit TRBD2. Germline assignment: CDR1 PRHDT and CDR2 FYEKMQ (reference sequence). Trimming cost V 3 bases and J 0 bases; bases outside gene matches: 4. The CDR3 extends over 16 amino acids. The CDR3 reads CASSFSGGRSYNEQFF. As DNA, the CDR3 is TGTGCCAGCAGCTTCAGCGGGGGACGCTCCTACAATGAGCAGTTCTTC.

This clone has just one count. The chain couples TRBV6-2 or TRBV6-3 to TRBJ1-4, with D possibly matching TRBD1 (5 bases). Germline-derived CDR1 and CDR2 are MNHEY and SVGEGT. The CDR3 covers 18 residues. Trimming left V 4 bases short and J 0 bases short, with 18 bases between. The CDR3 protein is CASSFPGRTNPTNEKLFF. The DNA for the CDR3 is TGTGCCAGCAGTTTCCCGGGACGGACGAATCCAACTAATGAAAAACTGTTTTTT.

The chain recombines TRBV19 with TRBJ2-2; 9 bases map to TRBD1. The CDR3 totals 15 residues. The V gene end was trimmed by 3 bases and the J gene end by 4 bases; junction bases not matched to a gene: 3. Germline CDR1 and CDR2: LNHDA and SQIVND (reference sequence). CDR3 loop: CASSIWTGVTGELFF. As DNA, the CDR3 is TGTGCCAGTAGTATCTGGACAGGGGTCACCGGGGAGCTGTTTTTT.

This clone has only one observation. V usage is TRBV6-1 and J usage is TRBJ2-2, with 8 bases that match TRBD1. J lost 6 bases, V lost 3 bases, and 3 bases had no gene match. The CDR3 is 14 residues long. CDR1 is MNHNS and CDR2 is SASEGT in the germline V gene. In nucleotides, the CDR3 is TGTGCCAGCAGTGAGGCAGGGGGCGCCGGGGAGCTGTTTTTT. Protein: CASSEAGGAGELFF.

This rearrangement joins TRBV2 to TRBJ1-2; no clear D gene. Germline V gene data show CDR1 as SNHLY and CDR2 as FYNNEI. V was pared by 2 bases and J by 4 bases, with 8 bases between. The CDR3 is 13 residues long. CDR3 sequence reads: CASSESEGYGYTF. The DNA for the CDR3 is TGTGCCAGCAGTGAATCGGAGGGCTATGGCTACACCTTC.

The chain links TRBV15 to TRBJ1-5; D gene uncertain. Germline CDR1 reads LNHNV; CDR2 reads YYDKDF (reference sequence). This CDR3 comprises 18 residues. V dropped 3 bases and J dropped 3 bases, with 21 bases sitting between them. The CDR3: CATSSTDRALSINQPQHF. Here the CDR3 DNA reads TGTGCCACCAGCAGTACGGACCGGGCACTCTCTATCAATCAGCCCCAGCATTTT.

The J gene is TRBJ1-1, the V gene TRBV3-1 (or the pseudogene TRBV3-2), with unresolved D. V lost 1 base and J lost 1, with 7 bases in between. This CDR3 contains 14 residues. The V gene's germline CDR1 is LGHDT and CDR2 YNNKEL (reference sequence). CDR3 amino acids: CASSQGVGNTEAFF. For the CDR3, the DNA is TGTGCCAGCAGCCAAGGGGTGGGGAACACTGAAGCTTTCTTT.

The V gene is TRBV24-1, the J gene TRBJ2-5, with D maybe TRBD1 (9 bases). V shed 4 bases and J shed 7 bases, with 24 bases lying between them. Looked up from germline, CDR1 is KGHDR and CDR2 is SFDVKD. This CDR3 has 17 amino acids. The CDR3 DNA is TGTGCCACCAGTGAGGACAGGGGTAGAGGCGGGAGGCCGACCCAGTACTTC. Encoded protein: CATSEDRGRGGRPTQYF.

The CDR3 is CASSLRQAHYGYTF. The CDR3 DNA is TGTGCCAGCAGTCTCCGACAGGCCCACTATGGCTACACCTTC. The chain employs TRBV27 and TRBJ1-2; D is perhaps TRBD1 (6 bases). Trimming took 5 bases from V and 3 from J, leaving 13 bases between them. This CDR3 is built from 14 residues. The germline V gene encodes CDR1 MNHEY and CDR2 SMNVEV (reference sequence).

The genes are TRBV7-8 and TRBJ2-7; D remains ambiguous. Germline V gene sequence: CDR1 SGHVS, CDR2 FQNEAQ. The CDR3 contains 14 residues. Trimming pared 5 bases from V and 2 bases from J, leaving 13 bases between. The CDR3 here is CASSQRASAYEQYF. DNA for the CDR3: TGTGCCAGCAGCCAACGAGCCAGTGCCTACGAGCAGTACTTC. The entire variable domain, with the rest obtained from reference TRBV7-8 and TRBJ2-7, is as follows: GAGVSQSPRYKVAKRGQDVALRCDPISGHVSLFWYQQALGQGPEFLTYFQNEAQLDKSGLPSDRFFAERPEGSVSTLKIQRTQQEDSAVYLCASSQRASAYEQYFGPGTRLTVT.

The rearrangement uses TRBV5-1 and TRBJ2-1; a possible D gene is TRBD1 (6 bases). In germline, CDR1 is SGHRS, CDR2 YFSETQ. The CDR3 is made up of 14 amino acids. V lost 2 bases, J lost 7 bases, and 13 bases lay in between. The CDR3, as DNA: TGCGCCAGCAGCTTCTCGACAGGAACTAATGAGCAGTTCTTC. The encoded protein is CASSFSTGTNEQFF.

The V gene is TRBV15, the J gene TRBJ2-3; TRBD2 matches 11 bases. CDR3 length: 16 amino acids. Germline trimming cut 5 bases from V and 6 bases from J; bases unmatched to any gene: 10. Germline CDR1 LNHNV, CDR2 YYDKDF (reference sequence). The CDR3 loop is CATSGGIAGGQDTQYF. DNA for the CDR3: TGTGCCACCAGCGGCGGAATAGCGGGGGGGCAGGATACGCAGTATTTT.

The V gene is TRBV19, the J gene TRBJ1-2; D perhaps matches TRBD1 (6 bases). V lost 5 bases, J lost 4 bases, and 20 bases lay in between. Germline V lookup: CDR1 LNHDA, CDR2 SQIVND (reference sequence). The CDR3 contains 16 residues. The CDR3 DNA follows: TGTGCCAGTAGTCCAAATCAGGGGCTTCCTCTCTATGGCTACACCTTC. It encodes CASSPNQGLPLYGYTF.

In DNA form, the CDR3 reads TGTGCCTTGACAGACAGCTCATATGGCTACACCTTC. Protein sequence: CALTDSSYGYTF. This chain links TRBV2 with TRBJ1-2; D is possibly TRBD1 (5 bases). This CDR3 region has 12 residues. Germline V CDR1 and CDR2: SNHLY, FYNNEI. With 11 bases removed from V and 5 bases from J, the gap between germline ends came to 15 bases.

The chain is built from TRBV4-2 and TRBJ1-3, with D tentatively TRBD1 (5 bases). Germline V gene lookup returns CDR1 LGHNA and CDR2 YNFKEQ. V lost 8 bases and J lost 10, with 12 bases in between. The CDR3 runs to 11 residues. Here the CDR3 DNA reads TGTGCCAGCGGACCAGAGGGGACCATATATTTT. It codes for CASGPEGTIYF.

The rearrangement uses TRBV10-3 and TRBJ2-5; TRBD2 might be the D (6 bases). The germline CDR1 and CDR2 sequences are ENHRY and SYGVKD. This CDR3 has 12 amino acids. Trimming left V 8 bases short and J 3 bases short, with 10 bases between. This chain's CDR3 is CAISASEETQYF. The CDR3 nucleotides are TGTGCCATCTCGGCTAGCGAAGAGACCCAGTACTTC.

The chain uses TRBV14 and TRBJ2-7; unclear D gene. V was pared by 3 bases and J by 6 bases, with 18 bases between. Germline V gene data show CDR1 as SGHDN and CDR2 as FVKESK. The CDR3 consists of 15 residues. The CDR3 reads CASSHVSRRRSEQYF. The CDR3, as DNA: TGTGCCAGCAGCCACGTGTCTCGAAGAAGATCCGAGCAGTACTTC.

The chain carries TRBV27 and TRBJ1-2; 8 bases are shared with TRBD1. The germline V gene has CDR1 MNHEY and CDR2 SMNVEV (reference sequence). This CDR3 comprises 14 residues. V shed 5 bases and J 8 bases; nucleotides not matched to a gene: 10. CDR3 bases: TGTGCCAGCAGTGACGGACAGGGCTGGGAGGGCTACACCTTC. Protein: CASSDGQGWEGYTF.

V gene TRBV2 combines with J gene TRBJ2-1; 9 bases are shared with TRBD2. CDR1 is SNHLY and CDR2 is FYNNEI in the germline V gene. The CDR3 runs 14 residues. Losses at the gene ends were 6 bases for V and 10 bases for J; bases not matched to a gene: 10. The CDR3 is CASRVAGAPMEQFF. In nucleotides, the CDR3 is TGTGCCAGCAGGGTAGCGGGGGCCCCAATGGAGCAGTTCTTC.